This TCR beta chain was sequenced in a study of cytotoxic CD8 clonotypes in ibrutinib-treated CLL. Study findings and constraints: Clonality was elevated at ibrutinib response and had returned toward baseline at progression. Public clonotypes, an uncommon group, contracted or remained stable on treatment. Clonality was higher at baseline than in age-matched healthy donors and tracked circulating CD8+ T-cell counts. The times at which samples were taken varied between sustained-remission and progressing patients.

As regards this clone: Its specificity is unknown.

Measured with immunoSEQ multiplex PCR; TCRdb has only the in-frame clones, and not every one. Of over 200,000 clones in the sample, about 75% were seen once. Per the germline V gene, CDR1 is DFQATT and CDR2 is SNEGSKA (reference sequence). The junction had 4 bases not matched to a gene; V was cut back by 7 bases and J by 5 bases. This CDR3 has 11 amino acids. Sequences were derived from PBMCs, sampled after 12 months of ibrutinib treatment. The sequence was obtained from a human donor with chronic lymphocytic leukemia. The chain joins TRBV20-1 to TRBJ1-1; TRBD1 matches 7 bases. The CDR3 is CSVTGRTEAFF. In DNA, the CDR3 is TGCAGTGTGACAGGGAGGACTGAAGCTTTCTTT.